This is a list of T cell receptor beta chains from one sample in a study of blood T cells in healthy people across ages. MiXCR was run by TCRdb on the 5' RACE reads, yielding one entry per CDR3 protein. The table records about 1.4 million distinct CDR3 sequences, around 55% of them present only once. Sequencing was carried out using blood. The receptor source for this set is a man in his late teens or twenties in good health. Both conserved end residues are part of each CDR3. Fields, in order: J gene, D gene, V gene, clone size, CDR3 protein, CDR3 DNA. The D gene is left open where the match is weak. Only part of the rows carry a size: once, few, many, or a class if the clone is expanded.

j_call: TRBJ1-1
d_call: -
v_call: TRBV29-1
clone_size: few
cdr3_aa: CSVHRATNTEAFF
cdr3_nt: TGCAGCGTTCACCGGGCAACGAACACTGAAGCTTTCTTT

j_call: TRBJ2-3
d_call: -
v_call: TRBV29-1
clone_size: -
cdr3_aa: CSVEGLNTDTQYF
cdr3_nt: TGCAGCGTTGAGGGACTCAACACAGATACGCAGTATTTT

j_call: TRBJ2-7
d_call: TRBD2
v_call: TRBV4-1
clone_size: -
cdr3_aa: CASSQVSGSPYEQYF
cdr3_nt: TGCGCCAGCAGCCAAGTAAGCGGGAGCCCCTACGAGCAGTACTTC

j_call: TRBJ2-7
d_call: TRBD2
v_call: TRBV4-1
clone_size: few
cdr3_aa: CASRQISGTSGFYEQYF
cdr3_nt: TGCGCCAGCAGACAGATATCAGGGACTAGCGGGTTCTACGAGCAGTACTTC

j_call: TRBJ1-2
d_call: -
v_call: TRBV12-3/TRBV12-4
clone_size: -
cdr3_aa: CASSFRTGNYGYTF
cdr3_nt: TGTGCCAGCAGTTTTCGGACGGGGAACTATGGCTACACCTTC

j_call: TRBJ2-7
d_call: -
v_call: TRBV4-1
clone_size: -
cdr3_aa: CASSQLKGRNSYNEQYF
cdr3_nt: TGCGCCAGCAGCCAACTAAAGGGGCGCAACTCCTACAATGAGCAGTACTTC

j_call: TRBJ2-7
d_call: TRBD1
v_call: TRBV7-6
clone_size: many
cdr3_aa: CASSRDRVTYEQYF
cdr3_nt: TGTGCCAGCAGCCGCGACAGGGTCACCTACGAGCAGTACTTC

j_call: TRBJ2-3
d_call: -
v_call: TRBV24-1
clone_size: few
cdr3_aa: CATSVGARSSTDTQYF
cdr3_nt: TGTGCCACCAGTGTGGGGGCCCGATCTAGCACAGATACGCAGTATTTT

j_call: TRBJ1-4
d_call: TRBD1
v_call: TRBV29-1
clone_size: -
cdr3_aa: CSVQGAKTNEKLFF
cdr3_nt: TGCAGCGTCCAGGGGGCGAAGACTAATGAAAAACTGTTTTTT

j_call: TRBJ1-2
d_call: -
v_call: TRBV4-1
clone_size: -
cdr3_aa: CASSQVGTYGYTF
cdr3_nt: TGCGCCAGCAGCCAAGTGGGGACCTATGGCTACACCTTC

j_call: TRBJ2-4
d_call: -
v_call: TRBV20-1
clone_size: -
cdr3_aa: CSASRQDIQYF
cdr3_nt: TGCAGTGCTAGTCGACAGGACATTCAGTACTTC

j_call: TRBJ2-3
d_call: -
v_call: TRBV30
clone_size: -
cdr3_aa: CAWNLGPARLDTQYF
cdr3_nt: TGTGCCTGGAATCTTGGGCCAGCTCGGTTAGATACGCAGTATTTT

j_call: TRBJ1-5
d_call: -
v_call: TRBV20-1
clone_size: -
cdr3_aa: CSASLGYVSNQPQHF
cdr3_nt: TGCAGTGCTAGCTTAGGGTATGTGAGCAATCAGCCCCAGCATTTT

j_call: TRBJ2-7
d_call: -
v_call: TRBV7-2
clone_size: few
cdr3_aa: CASSSRGRDVHEQYF
cdr3_nt: TGTGCCAGCAGCTCAAGGGGCAGGGACGTCCACGAGCAGTACTTC

j_call: TRBJ1-2
d_call: TRBD1
v_call: TRBV7-2
clone_size: once
cdr3_aa: CASSVETQGALGYTF
cdr3_nt: TGTGCCAGCAGCGTAGAGACACAGGGGGCGCTCGGCTACACCTTC

j_call: TRBJ2-4
d_call: -
v_call: TRBV2
clone_size: few
cdr3_aa: CASSVRGALSRLAKNIQYF
cdr3_nt: TGTGCCAGCAGTGTGAGGGGGGCCCTGAGCCGTCTAGCCAAAAACATTCAGTACTTC

j_call: TRBJ1-6
d_call: -
v_call: TRBV5-5
clone_size: -
cdr3_aa: CASSWGTGNSPLHF
cdr3_nt: TGTGCCAGCAGCTGGGGAACGGGGAATTCACCCCTCCACTTT

j_call: TRBJ1-2
d_call: -
v_call: TRBV29-1
clone_size: -
cdr3_aa: CSVGQGRDYGYTF
cdr3_nt: TGCAGCGTTGGTCAGGGTAGGGACTATGGCTACACCTTC

j_call: TRBJ2-3
d_call: -
v_call: TRBV6-5
clone_size: -
cdr3_aa: CASRLMGALSTDTQYF
cdr3_nt: TGTGCCAGCAGATTGATGGGGGCCTTAAGCACAGATACGCAGTATTTT

j_call: TRBJ2-5
d_call: -
v_call: TRBV11-2
clone_size: -
cdr3_aa: CASSLVSAETQYF
cdr3_nt: TGTGCCAGCAGCTTGGTATCGGCAGAGACCCAGTACTTC

j_call: TRBJ2-5
d_call: -
v_call: TRBV27
clone_size: -
cdr3_aa: CASSYPDREETQYF
cdr3_nt: TGTGCCAGCAGTTATCCCGACAGAGAAGAGACCCAGTACTTC

j_call: TRBJ2-2
d_call: -
v_call: TRBV30
clone_size: -
cdr3_aa: CAWSTEHTGELFF
cdr3_nt: TGTGCCTGGAGTACCGAACACACCGGGGAGCTGTTTTTT

j_call: TRBJ2-5
d_call: -
v_call: TRBV29-1
clone_size: few
cdr3_aa: CSVNHRDTQYF
cdr3_nt: TGCAGCGTTAACCACCGGGATACCCAGTACTTC

j_call: TRBJ2-7
d_call: -
v_call: TRBV12-3/TRBV12-4
clone_size: -
cdr3_aa: CASTIDYEQYF
cdr3_nt: TGTGCCAGCACAATAGACTACGAGCAGTACTTC

j_call: TRBJ2-3
d_call: -
v_call: TRBV2
clone_size: few
cdr3_aa: CASSRQVDSTDTQYF
cdr3_nt: TGTGCCAGCAGCAGACAGGTAGACAGCACAGATACGCAGTATTTT

j_call: TRBJ1-4
d_call: -
v_call: TRBV28
clone_size: -
cdr3_aa: CASSSFPEKLFF
cdr3_nt: TGTGCCAGCAGTTCGTTTCCGGAAAAACTGTTTTTT

j_call: TRBJ1-2
d_call: -
v_call: TRBV2
clone_size: -
cdr3_aa: CASSVRGKAFGYTF
cdr3_nt: TGTGCCAGCAGTGTTCGGGGAAAGGCGTTCGGCTACACCTTC

j_call: TRBJ2-1
d_call: TRBD2
v_call: TRBV11-1
clone_size: -
cdr3_aa: CASSLVAAGGRNEQFF
cdr3_nt: TGTGCCAGCAGCTTAGTCGCTGCGGGGGGACGTAATGAGCAGTTCTTC

j_call: TRBJ2-5
d_call: TRBD1
v_call: TRBV28
clone_size: -
cdr3_aa: CASSGQGGHLGQYF
cdr3_nt: TGTGCCAGCAGCGGACAGGGAGGTCACTTAGGCCAGTACTTC

j_call: TRBJ2-1
d_call: TRBD2
v_call: TRBV24-1
clone_size: -
cdr3_aa: CATSETTSGDNEQFF
cdr3_nt: TGTGCCACCAGTGAAACGACTAGCGGCGACAATGAGCAGTTCTTC

j_call: TRBJ2-7
d_call: TRBD1
v_call: TRBV20-1
clone_size: few
cdr3_aa: CSAPGQGVEQYF
cdr3_nt: TGCAGTGCCCCGGGACAGGGGGTCGAGCAGTACTTC

j_call: TRBJ1-1
d_call: -
v_call: TRBV2
clone_size: -
cdr3_aa: CASSEAELNTEAFF
cdr3_nt: TGTGCCAGCAGTGAAGCGGAGCTGAACACTGAAGCTTTCTTT

j_call: TRBJ2-2
d_call: TRBD2
v_call: TRBV9
clone_size: -
cdr3_aa: CASSVGVSGGYSNTGELFF
cdr3_nt: TGTGCCAGCAGCGTAGGAGTTAGCGGGGGTTACTCGAACACCGGGGAGCTGTTTTTT

j_call: TRBJ1-2
d_call: -
v_call: TRBV6-6
clone_size: -
cdr3_aa: CASRPGLYGYTF
cdr3_nt: TGTGCCAGCAGGCCGGGACTCTATGGCTACACCTTC

j_call: TRBJ2-1
d_call: -
v_call: TRBV27
clone_size: once
cdr3_aa: CASSTAAMLFF
cdr3_nt: TGTGCCAGCAGCACCGCCGCCATGCTGTTCTTC

j_call: TRBJ2-7
d_call: -
v_call: TRBV7-2
clone_size: -
cdr3_aa: CASSLGGQGRYSQYF
cdr3_nt: TGTGCCAGCAGCTTAGGCGGGCAGGGGCGATACAGTCAGTACTTC

j_call: TRBJ2-7
d_call: TRBD1
v_call: TRBV25-1
clone_size: few
cdr3_aa: CASSRRTGPHYEQYF
cdr3_nt: TGTGCCAGCAGCAGGAGGACAGGGCCCCACTACGAGCAGTACTTC

j_call: TRBJ2-1
d_call: TRBD2
v_call: TRBV20-1
clone_size: few
cdr3_aa: CSAISASGGSGDEQFF
cdr3_nt: TGCAGTGCTATATCAGCCTCGGGCGGGAGCGGCGATGAGCAGTTCTTC

j_call: TRBJ2-2
d_call: -
v_call: TRBV27
clone_size: once
cdr3_aa: CASNLLGATGELFF
cdr3_nt: TGTGCCAGCAACCTATTAGGGGCGACCGGGGAGCTGTTTTTT

j_call: TRBJ1-1
d_call: -
v_call: TRBV10-3
clone_size: few
cdr3_aa: CAISSQAEAFF
cdr3_nt: TGTGCCATCAGTAGTCAGGCCGAAGCTTTCTTT

j_call: TRBJ2-5
d_call: TRBD2
v_call: TRBV2
clone_size: -
cdr3_aa: CASSEVGSGRTQYF
cdr3_nt: TGTGCCAGCAGTGAAGTGGGTAGCGGGCGGACCCAGTACTTC

j_call: TRBJ2-4
d_call: -
v_call: TRBV28
clone_size: -
cdr3_aa: CASSRADTLAKNIQYF
cdr3_nt: TGTGCCAGCAGTCGCGCAGATACTTTAGCCAAAAACATTCAGTACTTC

j_call: TRBJ1-1
d_call: -
v_call: TRBV4-1
clone_size: -
cdr3_aa: CASSHPIGQNTEAFF
cdr3_nt: TGCGCCAGCAGCCACCCGATCGGGCAGAACACTGAAGCTTTCTTT